This entry concerns a single T cell receptor (beta chain). This clone appeared once. The antigen it recognizes is unknown. No much larger clone exists at a distance of one base, and base qualities are not known. This sample is drawn from a study of shared clonotypes between healthy human individuals (dated by TCRdb to the early 2020s). Regarding the complete study: The cohort comprised a couple of women and a few men aged 18 to 49 years. For each donor, three plates each were used for CD4 naive and CD4 memory, two plates were used for CD8 naive, and one plate was used for CD8 memory. Blood TCR repertoires of a handful of healthy adults were deeply sequenced to estimate repertoire size and the extent of clonotype sharing between individuals. Libraries were prepared and TCR repertoires were sequenced by different laboratories using diverse techniques, in order to increase sequencing depth and limit assay-specific biases. Between about 0.85 and 10 billion PBMCs per donor were obtained by leukapheresis. General conclusions and limits of the study: The small number of donors limited the genetic and exposure-history diversity represented. Sampling was restricted to blood, and TCR repertoires in tissue are likely to differ from TCR repertoires in blood. Even with the large sequencing depth, rarefaction of the sorted-subset datasets indicated that sequencing was incomplete. Based on pairwise subsampling, the degree of clonotype sharing among donors was expected to be affected by sequencing depth. Naive subsets generally had larger estimated clonotype richness than memory subsets did. Compared with non-shared clonotypes, the clonotypes found in all four sorted-subset donors had higher generation probabilities. Sharing across a few donors was observed for 4.5% to 6.5% of naive CD4, about 3.2% of naive CD8, 2% to 2.5% of memory CD4, and approximately 0.41% of memory CD8 clonotypes.

TCR CDR3 regions were amplified from genomic DNA by multiplex PCR using the deep immunoSEQ assay. Extracted genomic DNA from each cell subset was distributed evenly across all wells of several immunoSEQ 96-well plates, and each plate was treated as a replicate. For sorted subsets, each replicate PCR was loaded with roughly 0.2 ug genomic DNA, equivalent to about 30,000 T cell genomes. The purified libraries were quantified using a Qubit 3.0 fluorometer, sized with a Bioanalyzer 2100, and then quantified again using the KAPA Library Quantification kit. Every immunoSEQ 96-well plate was sequenced on a dedicated single-read 150-cycle Illumina NextSeq 550 flow cell. Turning to the authors' computational methods: Because the immunoSEQ output included only junctional sequences and no quality scores, the filtering could not be the same as the filtering used for full-length reads. Sequences were annotated with PyIR, a Python wrapper for IgBLAST v1.9, using IMGT germline references to assign V/J genes and CDR3. Reads were removed for weak V/J assignments (E-value above 1e-6), missing CDR3, stop codons, out-of-frame junctions, or ambiguous translated residues. V3J clonotypes were defined as sequences sharing the same inferred V gene, J gene, and CDR3 amino acid sequence. The percentage overlap between two repertoires was calculated by dividing the number of shared unique clonotypes by the size of the smaller repertoire. Repertoire richness was assessed with RTK rarefaction, the Chao1 estimator, and Recon v2.1 estimates of unobserved clonotypes. Generation probabilities were computed with OLGA for all TCRbeta clonotypes obtained by the gDNA method from several donors. The clones in this table, taken by TCRdb from immuneACCESS, are in-frame only. Not every clone is retained; where verified, under half of the shortfall comes from an unresolved V gene, and the cause of the rest is unknown. That table furnishes V, J and clone size, whereas the DNA furnished D and trimming. The sample contains about 820,000 clones, nearly 95% of them found a single time. Under 30% of the sample is held by the ten biggest clonotypes.

CD8 naive samples consisted of CD45RO-negative cells that were positively selected for CCR7, yielding a CD45RA+CCR7+ population without TemRA cells. The donors were healthy, HIV-negative adults who had no recently reported acute infections or vaccinations. Every donor was a Caucasian adult residing in Nashville, Tennessee, USA. Blood was obtained by leukapheresis, after which PBMCs were separated by Ficoll-Histopaque density gradient centrifugation and cryopreserved in liquid nitrogen vapor phase. Purity and quantity of every magnetically sorted T cell population were checked by analytical flow cytometry. Each sorted fraction had its genomic DNA isolated and then quantified by UV absorbance on a Nanodrop 2000c. The germline V gene (reference sequence) provides CDR1 MNHEY and CDR2 SMNVEV. The CDR3, cysteine through phenylalanine, is 17 amino acids long. The only DNA kept is the CDR3, 51 bases in frame from the first base. V lost 5 bases and J lost 2 bases; the stretch between them is 22 bases long.

The rearranged segments are TRBV27 and TRBJ2-7, with the D call perhaps TRBD1 or TRBD2, as 6 bases match in each case. The sample taken for sequencing was naive CD8+ T cells sorted from blood. The label giving this sample's cell subset or site can be read as: CD45RA+CCR7+. This receptor was identified in a man in his thirties or forties in good health. The nucleotide sequence reads as follows: TGTGCCAGCAGTGCGTCCAGGGGACTGGCGTTAGCCTACGAGCAGTACTTC. This is translated as CASSASRGLALAYEQYF.